This T cell receptor beta chain derives from a study of T-cell reconstitution after alpha-beta-depleted transplantation in children. General study points: It was reported that alpha-beta T cells came from several hundred expanded graft clones (about two months after transplant). In some patients, recipient T cells and intrathymic progenitors surviving conditioning explained high day-60 diversity. Most T-cell counts and diversity one year after the transplant came from T cells that were newly produced.

Comments on this clonotype: The target antigen is unknown.

Unique molecular identifiers were built into the TCRbeta library. TCRdb reprocessed the PCR reads with MiXCR, giving one entry per CDR3 protein. The sample records about 250,000 distinct CDR3 sequences, about 24% being singletons. The sample was PBMCs, mostly from graft donor cells, taken 360 days after TCRalphabeta/CD19-depleted stem cell transplant. The source is a female patient aged 2-10 years who had a stem cell transplant for congenital amegakaryocytic thrombocytopenia, so the T cells may come from the graft donor.

The CDR3 sequence: CASKTLGDTEAFF. CDR3 nucleotides: TGTGCCAGCAAAACCCTGGGCGACACTGAAGCTTTCTTT. The V and J genes are TRBV28 and TRBJ1-1; no clear D. Germline loops: CDR1 MDHEN, CDR2 SYDVKM. V was shortened by 7 bases and J by 3 bases, with 12 bases between the two germline ends. The CDR3 covers 13 residues.